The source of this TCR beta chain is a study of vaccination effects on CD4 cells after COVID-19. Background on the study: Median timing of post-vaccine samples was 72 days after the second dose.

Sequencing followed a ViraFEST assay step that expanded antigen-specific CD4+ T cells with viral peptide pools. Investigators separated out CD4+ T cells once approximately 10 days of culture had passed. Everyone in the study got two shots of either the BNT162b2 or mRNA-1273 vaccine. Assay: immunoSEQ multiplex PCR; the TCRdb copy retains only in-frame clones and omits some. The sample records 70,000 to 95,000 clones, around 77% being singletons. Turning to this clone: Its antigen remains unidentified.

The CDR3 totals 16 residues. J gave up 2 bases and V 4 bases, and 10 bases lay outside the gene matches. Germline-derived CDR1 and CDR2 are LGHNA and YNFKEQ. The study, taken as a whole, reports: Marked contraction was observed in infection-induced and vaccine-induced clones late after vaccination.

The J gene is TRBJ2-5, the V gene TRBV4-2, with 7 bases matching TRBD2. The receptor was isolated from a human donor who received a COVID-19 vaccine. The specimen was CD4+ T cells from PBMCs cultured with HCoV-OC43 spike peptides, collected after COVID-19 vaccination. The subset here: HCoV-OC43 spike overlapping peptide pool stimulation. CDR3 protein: CASSRDRGGNQETQYF. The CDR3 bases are TGTGCCAGCAGCCGAGACCGCGGGGGAAATCAAGAGACCCAGTACTTC.